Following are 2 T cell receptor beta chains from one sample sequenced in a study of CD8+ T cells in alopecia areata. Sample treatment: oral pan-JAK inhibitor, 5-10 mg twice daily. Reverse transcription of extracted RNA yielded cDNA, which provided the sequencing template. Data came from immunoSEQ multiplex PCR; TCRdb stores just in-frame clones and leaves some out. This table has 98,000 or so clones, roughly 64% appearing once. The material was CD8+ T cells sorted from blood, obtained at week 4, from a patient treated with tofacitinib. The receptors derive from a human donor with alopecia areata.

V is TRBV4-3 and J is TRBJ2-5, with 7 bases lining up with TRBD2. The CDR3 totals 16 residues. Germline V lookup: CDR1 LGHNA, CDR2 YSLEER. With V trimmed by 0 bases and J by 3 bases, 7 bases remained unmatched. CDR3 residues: CASSQEWAAGEETQYF. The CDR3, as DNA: TGCGCCAGCAGCCAAGAATGGGCGGCGGGGGAAGAGACCCAGTACTTC.

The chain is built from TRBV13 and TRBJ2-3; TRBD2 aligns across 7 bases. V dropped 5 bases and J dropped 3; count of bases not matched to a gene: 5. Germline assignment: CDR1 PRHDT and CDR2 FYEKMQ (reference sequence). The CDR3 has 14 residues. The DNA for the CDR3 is TGTGCCAGCAGCCGGCGGGAGCTAACAGATACGCAGTATTTT. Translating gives CASSRRELTDTQYF.